This T cell receptor beta chain stems from a study of blood T cell repertoires in COVID-19. Repertoires were generated with immunoSEQ multiplex PCR, while TCRdb's copy carries only in-frame clones and drops some. The table shows about 55,000 clones, with more than 80% occurring only once. The CDR3 has 13 residues. In germline, CDR1 is SGHRS, CDR2 YFSETQ. V lost 3 bases and J lost 3, with 6 bases in between. The clonotype comes from a human donor with active COVID-19. The donor label of this sample is uncertain. The sequenced material came from peripheral blood. The gene calls are TRBV5-1 and TRBJ2-2; D gene unclear. CDR3 in amino acids: CASSSQHTGELFF. CDR3 coding DNA: TGCGCCAGCAGCTCACAGCACACCGGGGAGCTGTTTTTT.